This T cell receptor (beta chain) is from a study of tumor-infiltrating lymphocytes in localized non-small cell lung cancer. The germline V gene has CDR1 MGHRA and CDR2 YSYEKL. V was cut by 0 bases and J by 3 bases, with 15 bases left in between. The CDR3 has 16 amino acids. The table came from immunoSEQ multiplex PCR; TCRdb's copy has only in-frame clones and leaves some out. The sample carries about 6,600 clones, 74% recorded once. Worth noting for this clone: Its antigen is undetermined.

Study-wide points: Only some patients had TCR sequencing, depending on available tissue. Technical variation could not be separated from intratumor heterogeneity here. Compared with uninvolved lung, tumors showed higher T cell infiltration by TCRbeta sequencing.

The source material was lung tumor tissue. V and J are TRBV4-1 and TRBJ2-7; D gene uncertain. The TCR sequence derives from a human donor with non-small cell lung cancer. CDR3 sequence: CASSQERRDPYYEQYF. Written as DNA, the CDR3 is TGCGCCAGCAGCCAAGAGCGTCGAGACCCCTACTACGAGCAGTACTTC.